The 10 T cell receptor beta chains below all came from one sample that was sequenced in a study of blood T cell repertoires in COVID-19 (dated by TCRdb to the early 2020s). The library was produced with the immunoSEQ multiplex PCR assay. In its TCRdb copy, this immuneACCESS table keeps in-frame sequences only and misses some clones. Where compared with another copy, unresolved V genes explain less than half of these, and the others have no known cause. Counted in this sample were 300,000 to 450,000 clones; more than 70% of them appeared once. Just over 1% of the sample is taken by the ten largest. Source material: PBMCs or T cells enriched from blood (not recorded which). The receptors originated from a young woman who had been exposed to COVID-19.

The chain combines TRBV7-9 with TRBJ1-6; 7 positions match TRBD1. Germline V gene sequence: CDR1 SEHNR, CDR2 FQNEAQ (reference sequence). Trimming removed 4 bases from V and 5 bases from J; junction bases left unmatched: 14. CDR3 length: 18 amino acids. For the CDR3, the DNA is TGTGCCAGCAGCTCAAAGCCGGGACAGAGAGTCGATAATTCACCCCTCCACTTT. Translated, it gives CASSSKPGQRVDNSPLHF.

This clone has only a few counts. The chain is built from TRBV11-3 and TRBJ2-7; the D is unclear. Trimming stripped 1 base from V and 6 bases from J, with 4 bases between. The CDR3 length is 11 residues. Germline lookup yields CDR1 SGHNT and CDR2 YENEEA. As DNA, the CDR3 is TGTGCCAGCAGCTTAGTATCCGAGCAGTACTTC. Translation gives CASSLVSEQYF.

Here the CDR3 reads CASSSLAAITYEQYF. The CDR3 DNA reads TGTGCCAGCAGCTCGCTAGCGGCAATCACCTACGAGCAGTACTTC. This rearrangement joins TRBV7-8 to TRBJ2-7; 7 bases fit TRBD2. V shed 4 bases, J shed 2 bases, and the junction held 8 bases outside the gene matches. Germline CDR1 is SGHVS and CDR2 is FQNEAQ. The CDR3 has 15 residues.

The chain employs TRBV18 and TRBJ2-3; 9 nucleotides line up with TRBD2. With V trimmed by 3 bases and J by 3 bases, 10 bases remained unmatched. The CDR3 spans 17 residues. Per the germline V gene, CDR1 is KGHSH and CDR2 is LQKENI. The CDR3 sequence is CASSPISGGPATDTQYF. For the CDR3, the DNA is TGTGCCAGCTCACCCATTAGCGGGGGACCCGCGACAGATACGCAGTATTTT.

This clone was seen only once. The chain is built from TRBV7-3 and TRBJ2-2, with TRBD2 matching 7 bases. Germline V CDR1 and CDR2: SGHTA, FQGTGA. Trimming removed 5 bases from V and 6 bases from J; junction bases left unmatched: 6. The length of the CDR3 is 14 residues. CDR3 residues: CASSPAGLAGELFF. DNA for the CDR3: TGTGCCAGCAGCCCAGCGGGATTAGCCGGGGAGCTGTTTTTT.

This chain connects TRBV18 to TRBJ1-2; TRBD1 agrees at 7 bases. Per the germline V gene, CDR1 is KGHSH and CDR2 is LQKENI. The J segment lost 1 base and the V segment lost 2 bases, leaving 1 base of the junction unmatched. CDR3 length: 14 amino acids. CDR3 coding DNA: TGTGCCAGCTCACCAAGACAGGGTAACTATGGCTACACCTTC. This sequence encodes CASSPRQGNYGYTF. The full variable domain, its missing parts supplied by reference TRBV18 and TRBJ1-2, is NAGVMQNPRHLVRRRGQEARLRCSPMKGHSHVYWYRQLPEEGLKFMVYLQKENIIDESGMPKERFSAEFPKEGPSILRIQQVVRGDSAAYFCASSPRQGNYGYTFGSGTRLTVV.

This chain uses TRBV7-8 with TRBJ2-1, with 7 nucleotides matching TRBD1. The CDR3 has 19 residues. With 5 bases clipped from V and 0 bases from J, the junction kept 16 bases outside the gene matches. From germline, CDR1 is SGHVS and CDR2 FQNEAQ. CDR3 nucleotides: TGTGCCAGCAGCCATAGGCGGATTTCCCGGGACAGCTCCTACAATGAGCAGTTCTTC. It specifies CASSHRRISRDSSYNEQFF.

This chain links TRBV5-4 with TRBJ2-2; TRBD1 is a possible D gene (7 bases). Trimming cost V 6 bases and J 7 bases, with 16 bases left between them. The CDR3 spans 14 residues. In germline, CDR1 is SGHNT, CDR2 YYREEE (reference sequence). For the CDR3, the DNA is TGTGCCAGCACTTGGGGGGACAGAGTCGGGGAGCTGTTTTTT. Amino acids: CASTWGDRVGELFF.

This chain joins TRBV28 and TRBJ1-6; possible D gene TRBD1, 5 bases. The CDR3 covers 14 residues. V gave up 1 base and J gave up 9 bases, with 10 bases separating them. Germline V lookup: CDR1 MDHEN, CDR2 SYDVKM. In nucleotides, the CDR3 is TGTGCCAGCAGTTTATACGACAGAAGTTCACCCCTCCACTTT. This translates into CASSLYDRSSPLHF. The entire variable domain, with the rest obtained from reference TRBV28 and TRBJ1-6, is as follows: DVKVTQSSRYLVKRTGEKVFLECVQDMDHENMFWYRQDPGLGLRLIYFSYDVKMKEKGDIPEGYSVSREKKERFSLILESASTNQTSMYLCASSLYDRSSPLHFGNGTRLTVT.

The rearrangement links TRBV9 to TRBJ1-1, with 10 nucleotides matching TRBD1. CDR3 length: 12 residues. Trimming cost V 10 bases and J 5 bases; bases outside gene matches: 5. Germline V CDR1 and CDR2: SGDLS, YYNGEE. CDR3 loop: CAGGQGRTEAFF. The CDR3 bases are TGTGCCGGGGGACAGGGGCGAACTGAAGCTTTCTTT.